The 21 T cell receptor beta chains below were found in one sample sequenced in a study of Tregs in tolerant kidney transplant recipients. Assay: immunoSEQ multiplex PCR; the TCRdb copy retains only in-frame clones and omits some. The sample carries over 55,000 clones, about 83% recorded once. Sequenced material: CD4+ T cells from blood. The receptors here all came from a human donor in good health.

CDR3 in amino acids: CASKIQQGSGQYF. CDR3 DNA sequence: TGTGCCAGCAAGATACAACAGGGGTCCGGGCAGTACTTC. V is TRBV6-1 and J is TRBJ2-7; 7 nucleotides match TRBD1. The CDR3 covers 13 residues. The germline CDR1 and CDR2 sequences are MNHNS and SASEGT. Trimming removed 7 bases from V and 9 bases from J; junction bases left unmatched: 12.

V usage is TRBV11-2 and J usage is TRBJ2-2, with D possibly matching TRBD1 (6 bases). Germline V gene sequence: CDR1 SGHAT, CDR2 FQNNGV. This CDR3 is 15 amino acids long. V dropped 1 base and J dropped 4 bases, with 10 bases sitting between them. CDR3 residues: CASSLGGRGTGELFF. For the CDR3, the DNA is TGTGCCAGCAGCTTAGGGGGGCGCGGCACCGGGGAGCTGTTTTTT.

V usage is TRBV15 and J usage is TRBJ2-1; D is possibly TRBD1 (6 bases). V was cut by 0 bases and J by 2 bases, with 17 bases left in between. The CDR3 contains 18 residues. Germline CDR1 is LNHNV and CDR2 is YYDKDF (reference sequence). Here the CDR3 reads CATSRDPPTGLTYNEQFF. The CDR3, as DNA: TGTGCCACCAGCAGAGACCCCCCGACAGGTCTAACCTACAATGAGCAGTTCTTC.

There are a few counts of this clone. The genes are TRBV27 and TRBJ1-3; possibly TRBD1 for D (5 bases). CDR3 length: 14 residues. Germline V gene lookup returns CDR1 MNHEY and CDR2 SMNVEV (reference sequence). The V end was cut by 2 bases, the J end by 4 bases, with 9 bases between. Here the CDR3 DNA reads TGTGCCAGCAGTTTAAGCAGGGTCGGAAACACCATATATTTT. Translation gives CASSLSRVGNTIYF.

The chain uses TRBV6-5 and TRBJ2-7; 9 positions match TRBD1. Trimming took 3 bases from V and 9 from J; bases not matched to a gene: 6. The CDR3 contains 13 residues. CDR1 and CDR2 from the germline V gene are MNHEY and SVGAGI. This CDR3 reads CASSYGQGFSQYF. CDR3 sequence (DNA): TGTGCCAGCAGTTATGGACAGGGGTTCTCGCAGTACTTC.

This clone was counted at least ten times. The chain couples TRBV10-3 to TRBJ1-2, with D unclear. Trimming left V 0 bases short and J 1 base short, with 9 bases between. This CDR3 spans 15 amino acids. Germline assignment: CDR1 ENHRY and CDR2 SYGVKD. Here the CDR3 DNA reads TGTGCCATCAGTGAGTCGATGGGTATTAACTATGGCTACACCTTC. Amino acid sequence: CAISESMGINYGYTF.

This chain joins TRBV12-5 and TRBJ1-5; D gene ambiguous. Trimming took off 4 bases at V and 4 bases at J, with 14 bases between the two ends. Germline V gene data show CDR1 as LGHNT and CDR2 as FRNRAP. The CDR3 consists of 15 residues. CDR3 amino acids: CASGSSGKGNQPQHF. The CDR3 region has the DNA TGTGCTAGTGGTTCTTCGGGCAAGGGTAATCAGCCCCAGCATTTT. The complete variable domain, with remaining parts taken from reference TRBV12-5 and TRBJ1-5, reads DARVTQTPRHKVTEMGQEVTMRCQPILGHNTVFWYRQTMMQGLELLAYFRNRAPLDDSGMPKDRFSAEMPDATLATLKIQPSEPRDSAVYFCASGSSGKGNQPQHFGDGTRLSIL.

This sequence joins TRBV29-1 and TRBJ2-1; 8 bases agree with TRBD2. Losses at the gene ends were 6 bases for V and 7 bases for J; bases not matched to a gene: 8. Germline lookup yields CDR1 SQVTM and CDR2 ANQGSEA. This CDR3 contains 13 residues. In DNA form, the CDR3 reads TGCAGCGTCCGCCGGGGGGGGCAAAATGAGCAGTTCTTC. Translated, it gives CSVRRGGQNEQFF.

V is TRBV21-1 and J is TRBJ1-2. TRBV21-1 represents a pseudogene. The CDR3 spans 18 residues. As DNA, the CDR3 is TGTGCCAGCAGCAAGCCCCGAGGGGCTGGCCCCGGCCCTTATGGCTACACCTTC. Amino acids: CASSKPRGAGPGPYGYTF.

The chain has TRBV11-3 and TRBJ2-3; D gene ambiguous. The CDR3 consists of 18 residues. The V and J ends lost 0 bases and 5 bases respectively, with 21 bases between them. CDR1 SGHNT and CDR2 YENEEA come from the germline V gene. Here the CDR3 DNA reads TGTGCCAGCAGCTTAGACTCCTCCAGGATTGGCGTTGGAGATACGCAGTATTTT. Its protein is CASSLDSSRIGVGDTQYF.

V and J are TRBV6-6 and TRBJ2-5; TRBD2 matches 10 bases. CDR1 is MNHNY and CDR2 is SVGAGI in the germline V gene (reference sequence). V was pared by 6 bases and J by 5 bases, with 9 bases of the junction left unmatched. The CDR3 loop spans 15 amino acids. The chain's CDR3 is CASSRGGLASETQYF. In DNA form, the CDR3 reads TGTGCCAGCAGCCGTGGGGGACTAGCGAGCGAGACCCAGTACTTC.

The CDR3 bases are TGCAGTGCTAGCGACAATGAGCAGTTCTTC. Protein sequence: CSASDNEQFF. V and J are TRBV20-1 and TRBJ2-1; D not certain. Germline-derived CDR1 and CDR2 are DFQATT and SNEGSKA (reference sequence). CDR3 length: 10 amino acids. The V end was cut by 3 bases, the J end by 5 bases, with 2 bases between.

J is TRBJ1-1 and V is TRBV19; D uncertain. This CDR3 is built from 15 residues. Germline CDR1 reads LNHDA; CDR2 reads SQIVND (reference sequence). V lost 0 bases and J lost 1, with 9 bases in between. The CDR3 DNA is TGTGCCAGTAGTATAGATCGTTGGAGGAACACTGAAGCTTTCTTT. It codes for CASSIDRWRNTEAFF.

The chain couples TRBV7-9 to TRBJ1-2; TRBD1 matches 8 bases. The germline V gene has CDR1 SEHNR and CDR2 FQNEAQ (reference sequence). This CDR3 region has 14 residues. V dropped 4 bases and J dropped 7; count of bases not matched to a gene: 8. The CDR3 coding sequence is TGTGCCAGCAGCTACAGCGGACAGGGACTTGGCTACACCTTC. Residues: CASSYSGQGLGYTF.

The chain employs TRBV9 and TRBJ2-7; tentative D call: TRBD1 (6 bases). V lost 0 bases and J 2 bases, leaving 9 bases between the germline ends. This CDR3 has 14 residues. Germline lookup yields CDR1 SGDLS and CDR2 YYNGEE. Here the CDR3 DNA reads TGTGCCAGCAGCGTAGATCACAGGGCCTACGAGCAGTACTTC. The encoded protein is CASSVDHRAYEQYF.

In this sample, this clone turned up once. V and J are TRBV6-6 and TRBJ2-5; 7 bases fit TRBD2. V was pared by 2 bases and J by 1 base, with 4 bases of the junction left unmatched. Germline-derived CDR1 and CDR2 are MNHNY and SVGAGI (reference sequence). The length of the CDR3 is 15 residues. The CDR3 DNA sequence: TGTGCCAGCAGTTACGCGGGGGAGCCCCAAGAGACCCAGTACTTC. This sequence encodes CASSYAGEPQETQYF.

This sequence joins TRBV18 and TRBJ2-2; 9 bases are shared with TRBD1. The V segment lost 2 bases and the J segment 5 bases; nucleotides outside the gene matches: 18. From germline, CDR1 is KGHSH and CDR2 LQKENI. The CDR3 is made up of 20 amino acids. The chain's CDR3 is CASSPKRTGTGKFGTGELFF. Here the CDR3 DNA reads TGTGCCAGCTCACCAAAGAGAACCGGGACAGGGAAGTTTGGGACCGGGGAGCTGTTTTTT. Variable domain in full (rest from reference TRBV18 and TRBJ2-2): NAGVMQNPRHLVRRRGQEARLRCSPMKGHSHVYWYRQLPEEGLKFMVYLQKENIIDESGMPKERFSAEFPKEGPSILRIQQVVRGDSAAYFCASSPKRTGTGKFGTGELFFGEGSRLTVL.

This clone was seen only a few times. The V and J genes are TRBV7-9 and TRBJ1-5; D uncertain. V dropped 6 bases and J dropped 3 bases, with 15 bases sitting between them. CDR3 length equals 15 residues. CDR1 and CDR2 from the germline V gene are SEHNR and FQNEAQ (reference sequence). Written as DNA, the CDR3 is TGTGCCAGCAGTTCTAGTCGGGGTCCCAATCAGCCCCAGCATTTT. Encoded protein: CASSSSRGPNQPQHF.

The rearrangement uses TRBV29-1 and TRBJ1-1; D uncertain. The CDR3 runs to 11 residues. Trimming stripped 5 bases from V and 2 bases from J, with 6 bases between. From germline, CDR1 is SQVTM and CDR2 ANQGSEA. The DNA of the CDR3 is TGCAGCGTTAGGCCTAACACTGAAGCTTTCTTT. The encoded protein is CSVRPNTEAFF.

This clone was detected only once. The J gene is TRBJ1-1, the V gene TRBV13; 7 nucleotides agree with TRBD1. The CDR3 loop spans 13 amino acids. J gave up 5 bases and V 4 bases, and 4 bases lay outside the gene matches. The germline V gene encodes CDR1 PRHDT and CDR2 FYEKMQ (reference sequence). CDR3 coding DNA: TGTGCCAGCAGCTACAGGGGTGGTACTGAAGCTTTCTTT. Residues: CASSYRGGTEAFF.

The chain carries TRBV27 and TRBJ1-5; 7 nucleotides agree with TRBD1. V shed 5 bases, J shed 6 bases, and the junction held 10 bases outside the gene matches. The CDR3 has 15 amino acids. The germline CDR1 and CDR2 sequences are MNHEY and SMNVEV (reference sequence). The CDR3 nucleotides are TGTGCCAGCAGTCAACCGAACAGGGGAAGTCAGCCCCAGCATTTT. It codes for CASSQPNRGSQPQHF.